Following are 28 T cell receptor beta chains from one sample sequenced in a study of T cell responses to AZD1222 COVID-19 vaccine. TCRdb's copy holds only in-frame clones and misses some; the assay was immunoSEQ multiplex PCR. The table lists about 270,000 clones, almost 95% of them singletons, with about 0.5% in the top ten. The sequencing used peripheral blood, collected 28 days after the second AZD1222 dose. These receptors all stem from an adult who received the AZD1222 COVID-19 vaccine.

This rearrangement joins TRBV7-3 to TRBJ1-1; 7 nucleotides line up with TRBD1. V was clipped by 0 bases and J by 7 bases; unmatched bases: 5. The CDR3 has 14 residues. Per germline, CDR1 SGHTA and CDR2 FQGTGA. As DNA, the CDR3 is TGTGCCAGCAGCTTAACTGGGACAGAATATGAAGCTTTCTTT. Translation gives CASSLTGTEYEAFF. The whole variable domain, filled in from reference TRBV7-3 and TRBJ1-1, reads GAGVSQTPSNKVTEKGKYVELRCDPISGHTALYWYRQSLGQGPEFLIYFQGTGAADDSGLPNDRFFAVRPEGSVSTLKIQRTERGDSAVYLCASSLTGTEYEAFFGQGTRLTVV.

This rearrangement joins TRBV14 to TRBJ2-5; 11 nucleotides agree with TRBD2. The germline V gene has CDR1 SGHDN and CDR2 FVKESK. This CDR3 has 16 amino acids. The V gene end was trimmed by 1 base and the J gene end by 4 bases; junction bases not matched to a gene: 5. The DNA of the CDR3 is TGTGCCAGCAGCCAAGGTTTGACTAGCGGGATAGAGACCCAGTACTTC. Residues: CASSQGLTSGIETQYF.

The chain uses TRBV6-5 and TRBJ2-7; tentative D call: TRBD1 (6 bases). Germline V gene data show CDR1 as MNHEY and CDR2 as SVGAGI. The CDR3 extends over 12 amino acids. The V and J ends lost 7 bases and 6 bases respectively, with 13 bases between them. The CDR3: CASIDLGGEQYF. In DNA form, the CDR3 reads TGTGCCAGCATCGACCTAGGGGGCGAGCAGTACTTC.

V gene TRBV9 combines with J gene TRBJ2-1, with TRBD2 identical over 11 bases. The CDR3 length is 15 residues. Germline CDR1 and CDR2: SGDLS and YYNGEE. With 3 bases clipped from V and 9 bases from J, the junction kept 8 bases outside the gene matches. In nucleotides, the CDR3 is TGTGCCAGCAGCGGAACTAGCGGGAGCATACTTGAGCAGTTCTTC. Protein: CASSGTSGSILEQFF.

The rearrangement links TRBV11-2 to TRBJ2-7; 7 nucleotides agree with TRBD1. The CDR3 covers 15 residues. J was trimmed by 3 bases and V by 2 bases; bases with no gene match: 7. In germline, CDR1 is SGHAT, CDR2 FQNNGV. The CDR3 nucleotides are TGTGCCAGCAGCTTAACCTCCGACAGGGACTACGAGCAGTACTTC. Its translation: CASSLTSDRDYEQYF.

The genes are TRBV6-2 or TRBV6-3 and TRBJ2-7; D gene uncertain. Germline values: CDR1 MNHEY, CDR2 SVGEGT. V was cut by 6 bases and J by 1 base, with 13 bases left in between. This CDR3 region has 14 residues. The CDR3 DNA sequence: TGTGCCAGCAGACCTGACACTGCGTCCTACGAGCAGTACTTC. This gives the protein CASRPDTASYEQYF.

J is TRBJ2-1 and V is TRBV2; D might be TRBD2 (6 bases). The CDR3 contains 12 residues. Trimming shortened V by 4 bases and J by 15 bases, and 16 bases separated the two germline ends. The germline gives CDR1 SNHLY, CDR2 FYNNEI. The CDR3 bases are TGTGCCAGCAGTGGGGACTTGTCGTCGGGGTTCTTC. It codes for CASSGDLSSGFF.

V is TRBV7-3 and J is TRBJ2-6, with D unclear. The CDR3 is 14 amino acids. Germline assignment: CDR1 SGHTA and CDR2 FQGTGA. V dropped 5 bases and J dropped 0 bases, with 5 bases sitting between them. DNA for the CDR3: TGTGCCAGCAGCCCTAACTCTGGGGCCAACGTCCTGACTTTC. Protein sequence: CASSPNSGANVLTF. Looking up the rest from reference TRBV7-3 and TRBJ2-6 gives the full variable domain: GAGVSQTPSNKVTEKGKYVELRCDPISGHTALYWYRQSLGQGPEFLIYFQGTGAADDSGLPNDRFFAVRPEGSVSTLKIQRTERGDSAVYLCASSPNSGANVLTFGAGSRLTVL.

The chain has TRBV7-2 and TRBJ2-7; the match to TRBD1 covers 8 bases. The CDR3 runs to 14 residues. After removal of 5 bases from V and 4 bases from J, the junction contained 7 bases not matched to a gene. Germline V gene lookup returns CDR1 SGHTA and CDR2 FQGNSA. CDR3 region: CASSIPGGGYEQYF. The CDR3 bases are TGTGCCAGCAGCATCCCAGGGGGCGGGTACGAGCAGTACTTC. The full variable domain, completed using reference TRBV7-2 and TRBJ2-7, is GAGVSQSPSNKVTEKGKDVELRCDPISGHTALYWYRQSLGQGLEFLIYFQGNSAPDKSGLPSDRFSAERTGGSVSTLTIQRTQQEDSAVYLCASSIPGGGYEQYFGPGTRLTVT.

The chain employs TRBV12-3 or TRBV12-4 and TRBJ2-2; D is possibly TRBD2 (5 bases). This CDR3 has 13 amino acids. The V end was cut by 3 bases, the J end by 5 bases, with 7 bases between. The CDR3 DNA is TGTGCCAGCAGTTTTACGGGAACCGGGGAGCTGTTTTTT. Its translation: CASSFTGTGELFF.

This chain links TRBV5-8 with TRBJ1-6; unclear D gene. Trimming took 2 bases from V and 7 from J, leaving 10 bases between them. CDR1 SGHTS and CDR2 YDEGEE come from the germline V gene. The CDR3 length is 14 residues. The CDR3 nucleotides are TGTGCCAGCAGCTTACGGGAGCGGAATTCACCCCTCCACTTT. Amino acids: CASSLRERNSPLHF.

The V gene is TRBV28, the J gene TRBJ2-3, with D maybe TRBD2 (5 bases). Germline V CDR1 and CDR2: MDHEN, SYDVKM. The CDR3 loop spans 14 amino acids. Trimming stripped 7 bases from V and 6 bases from J, with 17 bases between. The CDR3 region has the DNA TGTGCCAGCATAGGGAGTCCGACCATTGATACGCAGTATTTT. It translates to CASIGSPTIDTQYF.

The chain couples TRBV4-2 to TRBJ1-2; D unresolved. Germline CDR1 LGHNA, CDR2 YNFKEQ. Trimming left V 0 bases short and J 4 bases short, with 9 bases between. The CDR3 is made up of 14 amino acids. CDR3 amino acids: CASSQDSRIYGYTF. The CDR3 nucleotides read TGTGCCAGCAGCCAAGATTCGCGGATCTATGGCTACACCTTC.

The chain recombines TRBV4-1 with TRBJ2-3, with 12 bases aligning to TRBD1. The CDR3 is 16 residues long. Germline V gene sequence: CDR1 MGHRA, CDR2 YSYEKL. J lost 4 bases, V lost 3 bases, and 5 bases had no gene match. CDR3 residues: CASSQGQGADPDTQYF. The CDR3 DNA reads TGCGCCAGCAGCCAGGGACAGGGGGCGGACCCAGATACGCAGTATTTT.

This chain uses TRBV2 with TRBJ1-2; unclear D gene. This CDR3 is built from 13 residues. V gave up 1 base and J gave up 4 bases, with 7 bases separating them. Germline V CDR1 and CDR2: SNHLY, FYNNEI. The CDR3 DNA is TGTGCCAGCAGTGAAGAGACTCTCTATGGCTACACCTTC. This encodes CASSEETLYGYTF.

This chain joins TRBV28 and TRBJ1-5; 9 bases are shared with TRBD1. CDR1 MDHEN and CDR2 SYDVKM come from the germline V gene. The CDR3 contains 13 residues. V trimming: 7 bases; J trimming: 8 bases; junction bases outside the gene matches: 6. CDR3: CASKRTGAEPQHF. As DNA, the CDR3 is TGTGCCAGCAAAAGGACAGGGGCCGAGCCCCAGCATTTT.

The chain carries TRBV29-1 and TRBJ2-1; TRBD2 matches 9 bases. Trimming at V came to 6 bases and at J to 6 bases, leaving 9 bases not matched to a gene. This CDR3 is 14 amino acids long. Germline V lookup: CDR1 SQVTM, CDR2 ANQGSEA. The CDR3 is CSVGAGLARNEQFF. DNA for the CDR3: TGCAGCGTGGGGGCGGGACTAGCACGCAATGAGCAGTTCTTC.

The chain carries TRBV7-3 and TRBJ2-1, with 13 bases lining up with TRBD2. In germline, CDR1 is SGHTA, CDR2 FQGTGA. With 3 bases clipped from V and 2 bases from J, the junction kept 1 base outside the gene matches. This CDR3 comprises 16 residues. CDR3 DNA sequence: TGTGCCAGCAGCTTCGGGACTAGCGGGGCCTACAATGAGCAGTTCTTC. Encoded protein: CASSFGTSGAYNEQFF.

The chain links TRBV11-2 to TRBJ2-2; D remains ambiguous. The CDR3 contains 15 residues. Germline-derived CDR1 and CDR2 are SGHAT and FQNNGV. V lost 6 bases, J lost 4 bases, and 15 bases lay in between. CDR3 in DNA: TGTGCCAGCAGGATAGAAGGGTTGGGCACCGGGGAGCTGTTTTTT. Protein product: CASRIEGLGTGELFF.

The chain has TRBV1 and TRBJ2-1. TRBV1 is classified as a pseudogene. The CDR3 has 10 amino acids. The CDR3 DNA sequence: TGCACCGGTCGATACAATGAGCAGTTCTTC. Translating gives CTGRYNEQFF.

This sequence joins TRBV28 and TRBJ1-2; D gene unclear. The CDR3 is made up of 13 amino acids. Trimming left V 5 bases short and J 6 bases short, with 13 bases between. Per germline, CDR1 MDHEN and CDR2 SYDVKM. The CDR3 DNA reads TGTGCCAGCAGTCCACGACGGAACGATGGCTACACCTTC. Protein: CASSPRRNDGYTF.

The chain has TRBV19 and TRBJ1-1, with D uncertain. The germline V gene has CDR1 LNHDA and CDR2 SQIVND (reference sequence). V shed 5 bases and J shed 5 bases, with 12 bases lying between them. This CDR3 comprises 13 residues. Here the CDR3 DNA reads TGTGCCAGTAGTCCCGAGCGGAGGACTGAAGCTTTCTTT. Translation: CASSPERRTEAFF.

This clone was seen just once. This chain joins TRBV12-3 or TRBV12-4 and TRBJ2-7; D is unclear. Trimming shortened V by 5 bases and J by 2 bases, and 10 bases separated the two germline ends. CDR3 length: 13 amino acids. CDR3 protein: CASSPPITYEQYF. The CDR3 nucleotides read TGTGCCAGCAGTCCCCCGATCACCTACGAGCAGTACTTC.

The chain recombines TRBV20-1 with TRBJ1-2, with 7 bases aligning to TRBD1. Trimming cost V 6 bases and J 7 bases; bases outside gene matches: 5. Germline V gene data show CDR1 as DFQATT and CDR2 as SNEGSKA (reference sequence). The CDR3 has 11 amino acids. CDR3 sequence: CSATTGVGYTF. Written as DNA, the CDR3 is TGCAGTGCAACTACAGGGGTTGGCTACACCTTC.

The V and J genes are TRBV27 and TRBJ2-3; no firm D call. V lost 0 bases and J 4 bases, leaving 8 bases between the germline ends. Looked up from germline, CDR1 is MNHEY and CDR2 is SMNVEV (reference sequence). The CDR3 length is 14 residues. DNA for the CDR3: TGTGCCAGCAGTTTATCCTCTTTCCCAGATACGCAGTATTTT. Translated, it gives CASSLSSFPDTQYF.

The chain uses TRBV10-2 and TRBJ2-5, with 9 positions matching TRBD2. V was clipped by 5 bases and J by 5 bases; unmatched bases: 9. This CDR3 is built from 15 residues. CDR1 and CDR2 (germline): WSHSY, SAAADI. CDR3 in DNA: TGCGCCAGCAGTTATAGCGGGGGAGAGGGGGAGACCCAGTACTTC. Translating it yields CASSYSGGEGETQYF.

The chain employs TRBV3-1 (or the pseudogene TRBV3-2) and TRBJ2-7, with TRBD1 identical over 10 bases. CDR1 is LGHDT, CDR2 YNNKEL, per germline (reference sequence). Unmatched junction bases numbered 2, after V lost 4 bases and J lost 5 bases. The CDR3 length is 13 residues. CDR3 bases: TGTGCCAGCAGCCGGGACAGGGGAAACGAGCAGTACTTC. Its protein product is CASSRDRGNEQYF.

The V call is TRBV29-1, the J call TRBJ2-7, with 7 bases that match TRBD1. Germline V gene lookup returns CDR1 SQVTM and CDR2 ANQGSEA. The CDR3 has 13 residues. Trimming at V came to 6 bases and at J to 1 base, leaving 6 bases not matched to a gene. CDR3 DNA: TGCAGCGTCCAACAGGGGTCTTCCTACGAGCAGTACTTC. It is translated as CSVQQGSSYEQYF.